The sequence of this TCR beta chain was determined in a study of shared T cell receptors in the human thymus. Sequencing was performed with immunoSEQ multiplex PCR; in TCRdb, only in-frame clones are kept and a portion is missing. The sample lists some 700,000 clones, around 85% seen once, with 0.0095% to 0.011% in the top ten. The junction had 10 bases not matched to a gene; V was cut back by 7 bases and J by 5 bases. Looked up from germline, CDR1 is MNHEY and CDR2 is SVGAGI. This CDR3 has 14 amino acids. In addition, the sample was reused for a study of human thymus T cells. From that second work: The source of the thymus tissue was resections taken during corrective heart surgery. Reports from related research described highly overlapping thymic repertoires among unrelated individuals.

This TCR was sampled from a girl under two years old with a congenital heart defect. The chain uses TRBV6-5 and TRBJ1-1, with 7 bases matching TRBD1. Source material: thymocytes. The CDR3, as DNA: TGTGCCAGCACCCCCAGGGGGGACGGGACTGAAGCTTTCTTT. This gives the protein CASTPRGDGTEAFF.